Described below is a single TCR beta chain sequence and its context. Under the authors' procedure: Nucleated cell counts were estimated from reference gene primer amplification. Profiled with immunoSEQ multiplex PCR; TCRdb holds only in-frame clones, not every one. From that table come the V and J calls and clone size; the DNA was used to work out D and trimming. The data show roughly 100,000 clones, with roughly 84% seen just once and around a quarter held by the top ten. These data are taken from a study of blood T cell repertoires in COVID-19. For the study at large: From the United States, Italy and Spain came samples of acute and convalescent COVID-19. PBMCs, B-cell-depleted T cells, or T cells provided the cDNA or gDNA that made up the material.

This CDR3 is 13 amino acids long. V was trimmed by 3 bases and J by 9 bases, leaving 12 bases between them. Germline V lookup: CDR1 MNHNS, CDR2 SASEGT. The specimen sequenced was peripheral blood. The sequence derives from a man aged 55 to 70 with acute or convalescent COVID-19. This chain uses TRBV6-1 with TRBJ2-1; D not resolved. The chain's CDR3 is CASSDGSSSEQFF. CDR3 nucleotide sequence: TGTGCCAGCAGTGATGGTAGCAGCAGTGAGCAGTTCTTC.